This passage covers 32 T cell receptor beta chains from one sample sequenced in a study of CD8+ T cells in alopecia areata. Treatment of the sample: oral pan-JAK inhibitor, 5-10 mg twice daily. RNA, once extracted, was reverse transcribed into cDNA for use as the sequencing template. Method: immunoSEQ multiplex PCR; TCRdb's copy keeps in-frame clones and lacks some. This table holds 170,000 or so clones, around three fifths found once. The sequences come from CD4+ T cells sorted from blood, collected at week 4, from a patient treated with tofacitinib. The receptors were gathered from a human donor with alopecia areata.

CDR3 in DNA: TGCAGCGTGACAGCTAACTATGGCTACACCTTC. It codes for CSVTANYGYTF. V usage is TRBV29-1 and J usage is TRBJ1-2; D might be TRBD1 (5 bases). CDR1 SQVTM and CDR2 ANQGSEA come from the germline V gene. The CDR3 extends over 11 amino acids. V dropped 6 bases and J dropped 0 bases, with 5 bases sitting between them.

This chain connects TRBV6-5 to TRBJ1-1; D may be TRBD1 (5 bases). This CDR3 spans 13 amino acids. V was clipped by 4 bases and J by 2 bases, with 8 bases between them. Germline CDR1 MNHEY, CDR2 SVGAGI. In DNA, the CDR3 is TGTGCCAGCAGTTTACAGGTTAACACTGAAGCTTTCTTT. Protein product: CASSLQVNTEAFF.

This clone has just a few counts. V and J are TRBV29-1 and TRBJ2-5; possibly TRBD1 or TRBD2 for D (6 bases each). The CDR3 is made up of 13 amino acids. Germline V gene sequence: CDR1 SQVTM, CDR2 ANQGSEA. Trimming took off 4 bases at V and 2 bases at J, with 11 bases between the two ends. CDR3 in DNA: TGCAGCGTTGGCGGGACAAGTCAAGAGACCCAGTACTTC. It translates to CSVGGTSQETQYF.

This chain uses TRBV9 with TRBJ2-5, with a possible D match to TRBD2 (5 bases). This CDR3 region has 15 residues. The ends were cut back, 0 bases at V and 5 bases at J, with 14 bases in the middle. Germline CDR1 reads SGDLS; CDR2 reads YYNGEE. CDR3 loop: CASSVADGDRETQYF. The CDR3 coding sequence is TGTGCCAGCAGCGTAGCCGACGGGGATCGTGAGACCCAGTACTTC. The variable domain in full, with the rest retrieved from reference TRBV9 and TRBJ2-5, is DSGVTQTPKHLITATGQRVTLRCSPRSGDLSVYWYQQSLDQGLQFLIQYYNGEERAKGNILERFSAQQFPDLHSELNLSSLELGDSALYFCASSVADGDRETQYFGPGTRLLVL.

The J gene is TRBJ1-1, the V gene TRBV29-1; 9 bases are shared with TRBD1. Looked up from germline, CDR1 is SQVTM and CDR2 is ANQGSEA. This CDR3 contains 15 residues. The ends lost 5 bases at V and 4 bases at J; junction bases unmatched: 11. CDR3 nucleotides: TGCAGCGTTCTTAGGGGGACAGGGATTGGCACTGAAGCTTTCTTT. The encoded protein is CSVLRGTGIGTEAFF. Filled out from reference TRBV29-1 and TRBJ1-1, the complete variable domain reads SAVISQKPSRDICQRGTSLTIQCQVDSQVTMMFWYRQQPGQSLTLIATANQGSEATYESGFVIDKFPISRPNLTFSTLTVSNMSPEDSSIYLCSVLRGTGIGTEAFFGQGTRLTVV.

In its sample, this clone was seen once. The J gene is TRBJ1-6, the V gene TRBV7-9, with 9 bases aligning to TRBD1. The trim removed 3 bases at V and 9 bases at J, leaving 6 bases unmatched. CDR3 length equals 15 residues. The germline V gene has CDR1 SEHNR and CDR2 FQNEAQ (reference sequence). The chain's CDR3 is CASSFPGQGVSPLHF. The CDR3 bases are TGTGCCAGCAGCTTCCCGGGACAGGGCGTTTCACCCCTCCACTTT.

The chain couples TRBV10-3 to TRBJ2-5, with D possibly being TRBD1 (5 bases). V lost 8 bases and J lost 6, with 13 bases in between. This CDR3 spans 12 amino acids. Germline values: CDR1 ENHRY, CDR2 SYGVKD. CDR3 bases: TGTGCCATCTCCCCAACAGGAAAGACCCAGTACTTC. Its translation: CAISPTGKTQYF.

This chain links TRBV7-2 with TRBJ2-2; D may match TRBD1 or TRBD2 (7 bases each). The CDR3 spans 16 residues. Trimming shortened V by 4 bases and J by 0 bases, and 12 bases separated the two germline ends. Per germline, CDR1 SGHTA and CDR2 FQGNSA. CDR3 DNA: TGTGCCAGCAGCTCCTCAGGGGGGGCGAACACCGGGGAGCTGTTTTTT. It encodes CASSSSGGANTGELFF.

The table lists this clone with a count of one. This chain uses TRBV6-6 with TRBJ1-1; possibly TRBD1 for D (5 bases). CDR3 length equals 14 residues. Germline V gives CDR1 MNHNY, CDR2 SVGAGI (reference sequence). Between the trimmed V and J ends, which lost 7 bases and 4 bases, there was a span of 16 bases. CDR3 amino acids: CASTRGQGATEAFF. Here the CDR3 DNA reads TGTGCCAGCACAAGAGGGCAGGGAGCCACTGAAGCTTTCTTT.

The chain has TRBV2 and TRBJ2-5; the match to TRBD2 covers 11 bases. This CDR3 contains 16 residues. Losses at the gene ends were 5 bases for V and 0 bases for J; bases not matched to a gene: 5. Germline V gene lookup returns CDR1 SNHLY and CDR2 FYNNEI. The CDR3 coding sequence is TGTGCCAGCAGTATCCCGACTAGCGGGGACCAAGAGACCCAGTACTTC. Translated, it gives CASSIPTSGDQETQYF.

This clone occurred a few times. The V gene is TRBV27, the J gene TRBJ1-3; unclear D gene. Germline V gene data show CDR1 as MNHEY and CDR2 as SMNVEV (reference sequence). V was pared by 6 bases and J by 7 bases, with 16 bases between. The CDR3 is 14 amino acids. CDR3 loop: CASRESGWANTIYF. The CDR3 coding sequence is TGTGCCAGCAGGGAGAGCGGATGGGCGAACACCATATATTTT.

In this sample, this clone turned up a few times. The chain combines TRBV6-6 with TRBJ1-4; 7 bases line up with TRBD1. CDR3 length: 13 residues. J was trimmed by 5 bases and V by 7 bases; bases with no gene match: 4. CDR1 MNHNY and CDR2 SVGAGI come from the germline V gene (reference sequence). The CDR3 is CASKGTANEKLFF. In DNA form, the CDR3 reads TGTGCCAGCAAGGGGACAGCAAATGAAAAACTGTTTTTT.

As concerns this clone: Other DNA sequences within the sample encode an identical CDR3. CDR3 bases: TGTGCCAGCAGTGACCGTGATTATGGCTACACCTTC. Encoded protein: CASSDRDYGYTF. The chain is built from TRBV25-1 and TRBJ1-2; D is unclear. Germline CDR1 MGHDK, CDR2 SYGVNS. V was cut by 3 bases and J by 5 bases, with 7 bases left in between. The CDR3 totals 12 residues.

This chain uses TRBV30 with TRBJ1-2; D uncertain. This CDR3 is built from 13 residues. CDR1 is GTSNPN and CDR2 is SVGIG in the germline V gene (reference sequence). Trimming removed 4 bases at V and 5 bases at J, with 14 bases between. The CDR3 DNA is TGTGCCTGGAACGGCGTTTCGGGTTATGGCTACACCTTC. Its protein is CAWNGVSGYGYTF.

The chain carries TRBV18 and TRBJ2-5, with D possibly matching TRBD2 (6 bases). Between the trimmed V and J ends, which lost 3 bases and 5 bases, there was a span of 16 bases. This CDR3 is 15 amino acids long. Per the germline V gene, CDR1 is KGHSH and CDR2 is LQKENI. The CDR3 coding sequence is TGTGCCAGCTCACCGACCGGACTAAGTAGTGAGACCCAGTACTTC. Translating gives CASSPTGLSSETQYF.

This clone was counted a few times. The chain has TRBV6-1 and TRBJ2-3, with D perhaps matching TRBD1 (6 bases). CDR1 is MNHNS, CDR2 SASEGT, per germline. The CDR3 contains 14 residues. The V end lost 2 bases, the J end lost 3 bases, and 9 bases lay between the germline ends. The DNA of the CDR3 is TGTGCCAGCAGTGAACAGGGGCGGACAGATACGCAGTATTTT. It yields the protein CASSEQGRTDTQYF.

The V gene is TRBV29-1, the J gene TRBJ2-1; the D gene could be TRBD1 or TRBD2 (5 bases each). Trimming removed 7 bases at V and 8 bases at J, with 15 bases between. The CDR3 totals 12 residues. Germline V CDR1 and CDR2: SQVTM, ANQGSEA. CDR3 amino acids: CSAFEGHYEQFF. CDR3 DNA sequence: TGCAGCGCGTTTGAGGGGCATTATGAGCAGTTCTTC.

Turning to this clone: Other nucleotide sequences in the sample specify the same CDR3. The J gene is TRBJ2-5, the V gene TRBV29-1; D unclear. Germline V gene data show CDR1 as SQVTM and CDR2 as ANQGSEA. V was clipped by 4 bases and J by 1 base, with 7 bases between them. The CDR3 consists of 12 residues. The CDR3 is CSVGPSQETQYF. The CDR3 DNA reads as TGCAGCGTTGGCCCCTCCCAAGAGACCCAGTACTTC.

A few counts support this clone. Here the CDR3 reads CASSYKGTEAFF. CDR3 bases: TGTGCCAGCAGTTACAAGGGCACTGAAGCTTTCTTT. The chain links TRBV6-5 to TRBJ1-1; unclear D gene. Trimming removed 2 bases at V and 4 bases at J, with 5 bases between. This CDR3 comprises 12 residues. Germline CDR1 MNHEY, CDR2 SVGAGI.

The rearrangement links TRBV5-1 to TRBJ1-4; D remains unclear. Trimming pared 4 bases from V and 8 bases from J, leaving 15 bases between. This CDR3 has 14 amino acids. Germline assignment: CDR1 SGHRS and CDR2 YFSETQ. CDR3 amino acids: CASSPPGRGEKLFF. DNA of the CDR3: TGCGCCAGCAGCCCCCCTGGACGGGGAGAAAAACTGTTTTTT.

The table lists this clone with many counts. The genes are TRBV19 and TRBJ2-6; D is uncertain. This CDR3 has 18 residues. Germline loops: CDR1 LNHDA, CDR2 SQIVND (reference sequence). The germline V and J ends were trimmed by 3 bases and 1 base, with 16 bases remaining between them. The CDR3 nucleotides are TGTGCCAGTAGTATGGAGACCCATTCCCCGTCTGGGGCCAACGTCCTGACTTTC. Encoded protein: CASSMETHSPSGANVLTF.

The rearrangement links TRBV5-4 to TRBJ2-2; D possibly uses TRBD1 or TRBD2 (5 bases each). Trimming removed 0 bases from V and 6 bases from J, with 9 bases in between. CDR3 length: 14 amino acids. Germline values: CDR1 SGHNT, CDR2 YYREEE (reference sequence). CDR3 sequence: CASSLGGTAGELFF. The DNA for the CDR3 is TGTGCCAGCAGCTTGGGAGGGACCGCCGGGGAGCTGTTTTTT. The full variable domain, rest sourced from reference TRBV5-4 and TRBJ2-2, is ETGVTQSPTHLIKTRGQQVTLRCSSQSGHNTVSWYQQALGQGPQFIFQYYREEENGRGNFPPRFSGLQFPNYSSELNVNALELDDSALYLCASSLGGTAGELFFGEGSRLTVL.

The V and J genes are TRBV7-8 and TRBJ1-4; the D gene is possibly TRBD1 (5 bases). The CDR3 covers 16 residues. In germline, CDR1 is SGHVS, CDR2 FQNEAQ. V lost 5 bases and J 10 bases, leaving 23 bases between the germline ends. The DNA for the CDR3 is TGTGCCAGCAGCGAACAAGGGACCGGGCCTTCAGGAAAACTGTTTTTT. It yields the protein CASSEQGTGPSGKLFF.

The chain links TRBV15 to TRBJ1-5, with TRBD1 matching over 8 bases. After removal of 5 bases from V and 5 bases from J, the junction contained 2 bases not matched to a gene. From germline, CDR1 is LNHNV and CDR2 YYDKDF (reference sequence). This CDR3 spans 13 amino acids. The CDR3 coding sequence is TGTGCCACCAGCGTGACAGGGGATCAGCCCCAGCATTTT. As protein: CATSVTGDQPQHF.

The chain uses TRBV7-9 and TRBJ1-2, with a possible D match to TRBD1 (6 bases). With 8 bases removed from V and 4 bases from J, the gap between germline ends came to 17 bases. Germline assignment: CDR1 SEHNR and CDR2 FQNEAQ (reference sequence). The CDR3 spans 14 residues. This chain's CDR3 is CASVQQGIVYGYTF. CDR3 nucleotides: TGTGCCAGCGTTCAACAGGGCATTGTCTATGGCTACACCTTC.

In this sample, this clone turned up once. This CDR3 is CAWTLAGQPQHF. In DNA form, the CDR3 reads TGTGCCTGGACCCTGGCCGGTCAGCCCCAGCATTTT. V gene TRBV30 combines with J gene TRBJ1-5, with D unresolved. There are 12 residues in the CDR3. The germline V gene has CDR1 GTSNPN and CDR2 SVGIG (reference sequence). V was shortened by 4 bases and J by 6 bases, with 10 bases between the two germline ends.

The gene calls are TRBV25-1 and TRBJ1-5; no firm D call. Trimming left V 5 bases short and J 0 bases short, with 14 bases between. This CDR3 region has 16 residues. Looked up from germline, CDR1 is MGHDK and CDR2 is SYGVNS. The CDR3 reads CASSPHGSYSNQPQHF. For the CDR3, the DNA is TGTGCCAGCAGTCCTCACGGGTCATATAGCAATCAGCCCCAGCATTTT.

This clone appeared a few times. The CDR3, as DNA: TGCAGCGTTGCCACAGGGGGCAATGAGCAGTTCTTC. Protein: CSVATGGNEQFF. The rearrangement joins TRBV29-1 to TRBJ2-1, with 8 positions matching TRBD1. Germline CDR1 reads SQVTM; CDR2 reads ANQGSEA. This CDR3 spans 12 amino acids. V lost 4 bases to trimming and J lost 6 bases; unmatched junction nucleotides: 2.

The chain employs TRBV4-1 and TRBJ2-7; weak D call: TRBD1 (6 bases). CDR1 and CDR2 (germline): MGHRA, YSYEKL. CDR3 size: 14 residues. Between the trimmed V and J ends, which lost 5 bases and 1 base, there was a span of 12 bases. The CDR3 nucleotides are TGCGCCAGCAGCATTCCGGGGACATCCTACGAGCAGTACTTC. Translation gives CASSIPGTSYEQYF.

Only one count was recorded for this clone. The chain joins TRBV9 to TRBJ2-2, with TRBD1 as a possible D gene (6 bases). The CDR3 has 15 residues. V gave up 0 bases and J gave up 8 bases, with 14 bases separating them. CDR1 and CDR2 (germline): SGDLS, YYNGEE. The CDR3 reads CASSVEGQGTGELFF. The CDR3 bases are TGTGCCAGCAGCGTAGAAGGGCAGGGGACGGGGGAGCTGTTTTTT.

This clone turned up a few times. The chain combines TRBV30 with TRBJ1-5; 10 nucleotides match TRBD1. After removal of 2 bases from V and 9 bases from J, the junction contained 4 bases not matched to a gene. The CDR3 loop spans 13 amino acids. Germline-derived CDR1 and CDR2 are GTSNPN and SVGIG (reference sequence). The CDR3 DNA is TGTGCCTGGAGTAGGGACAGGGGTCGGCCCCAGCATTTT. Protein product: CAWSRDRGRPQHF.

The chain couples TRBV6-6 to TRBJ1-1; D might be TRBD1 (5 bases). This CDR3 has 14 amino acids. The germline gives CDR1 MNHNY, CDR2 SVGAGI (reference sequence). The ends were cut back, 9 bases at V and 3 bases at J, with 17 bases in the middle. The CDR3 region is CASVTLGRDTEAFF. The CDR3 DNA reads as TGTGCCAGTGTAACTCTGGGACGGGACACTGAAGCTTTCTTT.